This T cell receptor beta chain was found in a study of Ad26.COV2.S vaccination and SARS-CoV-2 variants. At the level of the study: Participants got Ad26.COV2.S intramuscularly, once or twice 56 days apart.

Study results and limitations: Responses of T cells in total may have been underestimated by the TCR breadth and depth analyses. Ad26.COV2.S recipients had broader spike-specific TCRs (P = 0.0014).

Only in-frame clones appear in the TCRdb table, and some are missing; sequencing was by immunoSEQ multiplex PCR. The data show some 520,000 clones, with roughly 89% seen just once and roughly 13% held by the top ten. Described treatment: about 20 received Ad26.COV2.S at low or high dose, single or two shots; several received placebo; per-sample allocation not given. Samples came from day 63 after the first vaccine or placebo injection. For this clone: As yet, its antigen is unknown.

The CDR3 spans 13 residues. CDR1 is SGHRS and CDR2 is YFSETQ in the germline V gene. The V end lost 4 bases, the J end lost 8 bases, and 12 bases lay between the germline ends. This TCR came from a person between 18 and 59 years old who received the Ad26.COV2.S COVID-19 vaccine or a placebo. The starting material was peripheral blood, obtained in a trial of Ad26.COV2.S vaccine versus placebo. V gene TRBV5-1 combines with J gene TRBJ1-4; D possibly corresponds to TRBD1 (5 bases). The CDR3 coding sequence is TGCGCCAGCAGCCCTGCCGGGGGGGAAAAACTGTTTTTT. Translating gives CASSPAGGEKLFF.